These 9 T cell receptor beta chains were all obtained from the same sample, sequenced in a study of beta chain features in type 1 diabetes. Overall study results and limits: Significant though moderate, a shortening of TCRB CDR3s appeared in all four CD4+ subsets of Type 1 diabetes patients.

Their antigens remain unidentified. The whole isolated RNA underwent reverse transcription, so sequencing captured expressed TCRB transcripts. Data came from immunoSEQ multiplex PCR; TCRdb stores just in-frame clones and leaves some out. Of under 300,000 clones in the sample, 11% to 15% were seen once. Sequencing was carried out using naive CD4+ T cells from blood. The receptors shown here come from a man younger than 40 with type 1 diabetes.

For this clone: This CDR3 is also generated by other DNA sequences in the sample. The rearrangement joins TRBV5-1 to TRBJ1-1; a weak D match, TRBD1 (6 bases). The CDR3 has 14 amino acids. The germline V gene encodes CDR1 SGHRS and CDR2 YFSETQ. V was shortened by 0 bases and J by 2 bases, with 8 bases between the two germline ends. The CDR3 DNA is TGCGCCAGCAGCTTGGAAGGGGGTAACACTGAAGCTTTCTTT. Translated, it gives CASSLEGGNTEAFF.

The V call is TRBV18, the J call TRBJ2-5; the D gene is possibly TRBD1 (5 bases). V lost 6 bases and J 2 bases, leaving 13 bases between the germline ends. The CDR3 runs to 14 residues. CDR1 and CDR2 (germline): KGHSH, LQKENI. CDR3: CASSQGNGQETQYF. CDR3 bases: TGTGCCAGCTCTCAGGGAAATGGGCAAGAGACCCAGTACTTC.

This clone occurred a few times. The chain uses TRBV30 and TRBJ2-1; D might be TRBD2 (5 bases). CDR1 is GTSNPN, CDR2 SVGIG, per germline (reference sequence). The V and J ends lost 7 bases and 8 bases respectively, with 15 bases between them. CDR3 length: 12 residues. As DNA, the CDR3 is TGTGCCTCCCCGGGATTTGGGGATGAGCAGTTCTTC. This gives the protein CASPGFGDEQFF.

The chain is built from TRBV5-4 and TRBJ2-2, with 7 bases lining up with TRBD1. Germline CDR1 is SGHNT and CDR2 is YYREEE (reference sequence). After removal of 2 bases from V and 1 base from J, the junction contained 5 bases not matched to a gene. The CDR3 extends over 16 amino acids. The CDR3 DNA reads TGTGCCAGCAGCTTTTTGGCAGGGGGGAACACCGGGGAGCTGTTTTTT. This gives the protein CASSFLAGGNTGELFF.

The chain links TRBV6-1 to TRBJ2-1; 10 positions agree with TRBD1. CDR3 size: 14 residues. The germline V gene has CDR1 MNHNS and CDR2 SASEGT. V was clipped by 6 bases and J by 3 bases; unmatched bases: 2. The CDR3 loop reads CASRWDRGYNEQFF. CDR3 DNA sequence: TGTGCCAGCAGGTGGGACAGGGGCTACAATGAGCAGTTCTTC.

The chain uses TRBV30 and TRBJ1-4, with D possibly TRBD1 on 6 matching bases. The V end lost 2 bases, the J end lost 4 bases, and 14 bases lay between the germline ends. Germline loops: CDR1 GTSNPN, CDR2 SVGIG (reference sequence). This CDR3 has 15 amino acids. In nucleotides, the CDR3 is TGTGCCTGGAGTCCCTCCCGGACAGTTAATGAAAAACTGTTTTTT. Its translation: CAWSPSRTVNEKLFF.

This clone has more than one count but fewer than ten. The rearrangement uses TRBV5-1 and TRBJ2-1; 10 nucleotides match TRBD1. This CDR3 contains 15 residues. Germline CDR1 is SGHRS and CDR2 is YFSETQ. The junction had 10 bases not matched to a gene; V was cut back by 4 bases and J by 9 bases. This CDR3 reads CASSPAGTGASEQFF. CDR3 sequence (DNA): TGCGCCAGCAGCCCCGCCGGGACAGGGGCTAGTGAGCAGTTCTTC.

This chain joins TRBV9 and TRBJ1-5; possible D gene TRBD1, 5 bases. Germline V gene lookup returns CDR1 SGDLS and CDR2 YYNGEE. This CDR3 is 14 amino acids long. Trimming pared 3 bases from V and 4 bases from J, leaving 11 bases between. The CDR3 spells CASSAWGRNQPQHF. DNA for the CDR3: TGTGCCAGCAGCGCCTGGGGCAGAAATCAGCCCCAGCATTTT. Filled out from reference TRBV9 and TRBJ1-5, the complete variable domain reads DSGVTQTPKHLITATGQRVTLRCSPRSGDLSVYWYQQSLDQGLQFLIQYYNGEERAKGNILERFSAQQFPDLHSELNLSSLELGDSALYFCASSAWGRNQPQHFGDGTRLSIL.

The sample holds a few counts of this clone. The CDR3 region is CASHLGGASGANVLTF. The CDR3, as DNA: TGTGCCAGCCACCTGGGGGGGGCCTCTGGGGCCAACGTCCTGACTTTC. The chain joins TRBV19 to TRBJ2-6, with D maybe TRBD2 (7 bases). The CDR3 is made up of 16 amino acids. V was clipped by 9 bases and J by 0 bases, with 15 bases between them. CDR1 and CDR2 from the germline V gene are LNHDA and SQIVND (reference sequence).